Presented here are 28 T cell receptor beta chains from one specimen sequenced in a study of cytomegalovirus exposure and HLA in healthy donors. Sequenced by immunoSEQ multiplex PCR; TCRdb stores in-frame clones only, minus some. The table records hundreds of thousands of clones, 70% to 90% of them present only once. Sequenced input: PBMCs. Receptors originate from a woman in her twenties or thirties in good health and CMV-seropositive.

This chain uses TRBV27 with TRBJ1-4, with D possibly being TRBD1 (5 bases). The CDR3 spans 16 residues. The V gene's germline CDR1 is MNHEY and CDR2 SMNVEV (reference sequence). The ends were cut back, 3 bases at V and 6 bases at J, with 17 bases in the middle. CDR3 nucleotide sequence: TGTGCCAGCAGTTTTGGGCTAGACAGCAGTCATGAAAAACTGTTTTTT. It translates to CASSFGLDSSHEKLFF.

The V and J genes are TRBV11-3 and TRBJ2-5, with a possible D match to TRBD2 (6 bases). The CDR3 consists of 14 residues. The germline V gene has CDR1 SGHNT and CDR2 YENEEA. V lost 8 bases to trimming and J lost 1 base, with 14 bases between them. The chain's CDR3 is CASSTGLLQETQYF. CDR3 DNA: TGTGCCAGCTCTACGGGACTCCTCCAAGAGACCCAGTACTTC.

The genes are TRBV7-9 and TRBJ2-5; D is possibly TRBD1 (5 bases). V was shortened by 2 bases and J by 2 bases, with 6 bases between the two germline ends. This CDR3 is 13 amino acids long. In germline, CDR1 is SEHNR, CDR2 FQNEAQ (reference sequence). In nucleotides, the CDR3 is TGTGCCAGCAGCTTAAGACAGCAAGAGACCCAGTACTTC. It encodes CASSLRQQETQYF.

This clone appeared a few times. CDR3 in DNA: TGTGCCAGTAGTGCCCGGACTAGCGGTAACAATGAGCAGTTCTTC. Translating it yields CASSARTSGNNEQFF. The chain couples TRBV19 to TRBJ2-1, with 10 positions matching TRBD2. CDR1 LNHDA and CDR2 SQIVND come from the germline V gene (reference sequence). Trimming took 5 bases from V and 5 from J; bases not matched to a gene: 6. This CDR3 spans 15 amino acids.

V gene TRBV5-6 combines with J gene TRBJ2-5; TRBD1 matches 12 bases. The V segment lost 4 bases and the J segment 5 bases; nucleotides outside the gene matches: 9. CDR3 length: 16 amino acids. CDR1 SGHDT and CDR2 YYEEEE come from the germline V gene. The CDR3 loop reads CASSRGTGGVRETQYF. The CDR3 DNA is TGTGCCAGCAGCCGAGGGACAGGGGGCGTTAGGGAGACCCAGTACTTC.

This clone was detected once. The DNA of the CDR3 is TGTGCCAGGGGGGTCATAGCGGGAGGACTTACGACAGATACGCAGTATTTT. Amino acid sequence: CARGVIAGGLTTDTQYF. The chain uses TRBV2 and TRBJ2-3; 10 bases map to TRBD2. The CDR3 is 17 residues long. V dropped 9 bases and J dropped 3; count of bases not matched to a gene: 15. Germline values: CDR1 SNHLY, CDR2 FYNNEI.

CDR3 nucleotide sequence: TGTGCCAGCAGCTTGGCTCAAACAGGGTCCAAAGCTTTCTTT. Translation: CASSLAQTGSKAFF. The rearrangement joins TRBV5-4 to TRBJ1-1; D is perhaps TRBD1 (6 bases). Germline CDR1 SGHNT, CDR2 YYREEE (reference sequence). This CDR3 spans 14 amino acids. The V and J ends lost 0 bases and 9 bases respectively, with 15 bases between them. The whole variable domain, remainder taken from reference TRBV5-4 and TRBJ1-1, is ETGVTQSPTHLIKTRGQQVTLRCSSQSGHNTVSWYQQALGQGPQFIFQYYREEENGRGNFPPRFSGLQFPNYSSELNVNALELDDSALYLCASSLAQTGSKAFFGQGTRLTVV.

V and J are TRBV27 and TRBJ1-4; 8 nucleotides line up with TRBD1. The CDR3 extends over 14 amino acids. Per the germline V gene, CDR1 is MNHEY and CDR2 is SMNVEV (reference sequence). Trimming took 6 bases from V and 3 from J; bases not matched to a gene: 3. The CDR3 here is CASRQGAANEKLFF. The CDR3 DNA follows: TGTGCCAGCAGGCAGGGGGCGGCTAATGAAAAACTGTTTTTT.

This chain links TRBV2 with TRBJ2-1; 9 bases fit TRBD1. This CDR3 is built from 14 residues. CDR1 SNHLY and CDR2 FYNNEI come from the germline V gene. V lost 4 bases, J lost 7 bases, and 5 bases stayed unmatched. The DNA for the CDR3 is TGTGCCAGCAGTGTGGGGACAGGGTCAAATGAGCAGTTCTTC. Translating it yields CASSVGTGSNEQFF.

This chain's CDR3 is CASSNRQGDQPQHF. The CDR3 nucleotides read TGTGCCAGTAGTAACCGACAGGGCGATCAGCCCCAGCATTTT. The chain recombines TRBV19 with TRBJ1-5; 7 positions agree with TRBD1. The CDR3 sequence is 14 residues long. The germline gives CDR1 LNHDA, CDR2 SQIVND (reference sequence). The junction had 5 bases not matched to a gene; V was cut back by 4 bases and J by 5 bases.

The chain couples TRBV5-5 to TRBJ2-7; D perhaps matches TRBD1 (6 bases). This CDR3 spans 14 amino acids. Germline CDR1 SGHKS, CDR2 YYEKEE (reference sequence). With 3 bases removed from V and 1 base from J, the gap between germline ends came to 11 bases. The CDR3 coding sequence is TGTGCCAGCAGCTCGCCGGGACATTCCTACGAGCAGTACTTC. Translated: CASSSPGHSYEQYF.

This chain connects TRBV7-9 to TRBJ2-7; D is unresolved. Deletions cut 1 base from V and 3 bases from J, with 7 bases between. Germline values: CDR1 SEHNR, CDR2 FQNEAQ (reference sequence). This CDR3 is 13 amino acids long. CDR3 in DNA: TGTGCCAGCAGCTTAGTATTCAGCTACGAGCAGTACTTC. Protein sequence: CASSLVFSYEQYF. The variable domain in full, with the rest retrieved from reference TRBV7-9 and TRBJ2-7, is DTGVSQNPRHKITKRGQNVTFRCDPISEHNRLYWYRQTLGQGPEFLTYFQNEAQLEKSRLLSDRFSAERPKGSFSTLEIQRTEQGDSAMYLCASSLVFSYEQYFGPGTRLTVT.

Comments on this clone: Other DNA sequences within the sample encode an identical CDR3. V and J are TRBV30 and TRBJ2-7; TRBD1 might be the D (5 bases). The CDR3 has 13 residues. The ends were cut back, 0 bases at V and 4 bases at J, with 10 bases in the middle. Germline values: CDR1 GTSNPN, CDR2 SVGIG (reference sequence). CDR3 DNA: TGTGCCTGGAGTGTACCAGGGTTGTACGAGCAGTACTTC. Translated, it gives CAWSVPGLYEQYF.

The chain uses TRBV7-6 and TRBJ2-2; 9 nucleotides line up with TRBD1. This CDR3 spans 16 amino acids. The ends lost 1 base at V and 6 bases at J; junction bases unmatched: 6. CDR1 and CDR2 (germline): SGHVS, FNYEAQ. CDR3 sequence (DNA): TGTGCCAGCAGCTTAGGGACAGGGGATTTGTCCGGGGAGCTGTTTTTT. Protein: CASSLGTGDLSGELFF.

A word on this clone: Other DNA sequences in the sample encode the same CDR3. This chain connects TRBV19 to TRBJ2-7, with TRBD1 matching 8 bases. The CDR3 has 15 residues. The germline V gene has CDR1 LNHDA and CDR2 SQIVND (reference sequence). V lost 1 base and J lost 2; bases outside the gene matches: 4. The CDR3 loop reads CASSIGGTGAYEQYF. The CDR3 DNA is TGTGCCAGTAGTATAGGTGGGACAGGCGCCTACGAGCAGTACTTC.

The chain recombines TRBV7-8 with TRBJ2-2; TRBD1 matches 7 bases. The CDR3 extends over 18 amino acids. V lost 2 bases to trimming and J lost 1 base; unmatched junction nucleotides: 10. Germline V gives CDR1 SGHVS, CDR2 FQNEAQ. DNA of the CDR3: TGTGCCAGCAGCTTATTTTCTTGGGGGACAGAGAACACCGGGGAGCTGTTTTTT. It translates to CASSLFSWGTENTGELFF.

The chain employs TRBV5-1 and TRBJ1-2; 7 bases match TRBD1. This CDR3 contains 12 residues. V gave up 4 bases and J gave up 7 bases; unmatched junction bases: 4. Germline assignment: CDR1 SGHRS and CDR2 YFSETQ. CDR3 DNA sequence: TGCGCCAGCAGCGGGACAGCGGCTGGCTACACCTTC. This sequence encodes CASSGTAAGYTF.

This chain uses TRBV27 with TRBJ1-1; weak D call: TRBD1 (5 bases). The CDR3 consists of 14 residues. The germline V and J ends were trimmed by 5 bases and 1 base, with 11 bases remaining between them. Germline assignment: CDR1 MNHEY and CDR2 SMNVEV (reference sequence). The CDR3 loop is CASSQLGGNTEAFF. CDR3 DNA sequence: TGTGCCAGCAGTCAGCTCGGGGGGAACACTGAAGCTTTCTTT.

CDR3 region: CASSDDREPGELFF. Written as DNA, the CDR3 is TGTGCCAGCAGTGACGACAGGGAGCCCGGGGAGCTGTTTTTT. The gene calls are TRBV6-4 and TRBJ2-2; 7 nucleotides align to TRBD1. Germline loops: CDR1 MRHNA, CDR2 SNTAGT. The CDR3 is made up of 14 amino acids. The V gene end was trimmed by 2 bases and the J gene end by 6 bases; junction bases not matched to a gene: 3.

The V and J genes are TRBV28 and TRBJ2-1, with TRBD1 matching over 7 bases. Germline V gives CDR1 MDHEN, CDR2 SYDVKM. V lost 6 bases, J lost 3 bases, and 8 bases stayed unmatched. The CDR3 consists of 15 residues. The CDR3 DNA reads as TGTGCCAGCAGACCATCGACAGGGCTCTACAATGAGCAGTTCTTC. It codes for CASRPSTGLYNEQFF.

The chain joins TRBV11-2 to TRBJ2-7; weak D call: TRBD2 (6 bases). V was shortened by 0 bases and J by 3 bases, with 15 bases between the two germline ends. The germline gives CDR1 SGHAT, CDR2 FQNNGV. This CDR3 is 16 amino acids long. As DNA, the CDR3 is TGTGCCAGCAGCTTAGATAATAGCGGCCTCTTCTACGAGCAGTACTTC. It codes for CASSLDNSGLFYEQYF. Filled out from reference TRBV11-2 and TRBJ2-7, the complete variable domain reads EAGVAQSPRYKIIEKRQSVAFWCNPISGHATLYWYQQILGQGPKLLIQFQNNGVVDDSQLPKDRFSAERLKGVDSTLKIQPAKLEDSAVYLCASSLDNSGLFYEQYFGPGTRLTVT.

This chain connects TRBV14 to TRBJ2-3; the D gene is possibly TRBD1 (6 bases). This CDR3 region has 17 residues. V lost 0 bases, J lost 0 bases, and 13 bases lay in between. The germline CDR1 and CDR2 sequences are SGHDN and FVKESK. CDR3 protein: CASSQDLWGHSTDTQYF. CDR3 in DNA: TGTGCCAGCAGCCAAGATTTGTGGGGGCACAGCACAGATACGCAGTATTTT. Full variable domain (missing parts from reference TRBV14 and TRBJ2-3): EAGVTQFPSHSVIEKGQTVTLRCDPISGHDNLYWYRRVMGKEIKFLLHFVKESKQDESGMPNNRFLAERTGGTYSTLKVQPAELEDSGVYFCASSQDLWGHSTDTQYFGPGTRLTVL.

The chain couples TRBV9 to TRBJ2-5; D uncertain. V lost 0 bases, J lost 5 bases, and 5 bases lay in between. In germline, CDR1 is SGDLS, CDR2 YYNGEE. This CDR3 comprises 12 residues. As DNA, the CDR3 is TGTGCCAGCAGCGTAGCTTCGGAGACCCAGTACTTC. It encodes CASSVASETQYF.

This rearrangement joins TRBV4-1 to TRBJ1-2; weak D call: TRBD1 (6 bases). V was cut by 4 bases and J by 6 bases, with 24 bases left in between. Looked up from germline, CDR1 is MGHRA and CDR2 is YSYEKL. The CDR3 runs 17 residues. CDR3 sequence: CASSLRQAQFNYHGYTF. The CDR3 nucleotides read TGCGCCAGCAGCCTGCGACAGGCCCAATTTAACTATCATGGCTACACCTTC.

The CDR3 sequence is CASRGQGNQPQHF. The CDR3 coding sequence is TGTGCCAGCAGGGGACAGGGAAATCAGCCCCAGCATTTT. The chain combines TRBV27 with TRBJ1-5; 9 bases align to TRBD1. The CDR3 loop spans 13 amino acids. With 6 bases clipped from V and 4 bases from J, the junction kept 1 base outside the gene matches. CDR1 is MNHEY, CDR2 SMNVEV, per germline (reference sequence).

The count of this clone is one. The gene calls are TRBV27 and TRBJ1-1; no firm D call. Trimming cost V 5 bases and J 5 bases, with 12 bases left between them. Germline V gene sequence: CDR1 MNHEY, CDR2 SMNVEV (reference sequence). The CDR3 runs to 13 residues. CDR3 protein: CASSPQAGTEAFF. The CDR3 DNA reads as TGTGCCAGCAGTCCGCAGGCAGGTACTGAAGCTTTCTTT.

V gene TRBV13 combines with J gene TRBJ1-4; D possibly corresponds to TRBD1 (5 bases). Trimming shortened V by 0 bases and J by 4 bases, and 9 bases separated the two germline ends. This CDR3 has 15 amino acids. Germline CDR1 PRHDT, CDR2 FYEKMQ (reference sequence). The CDR3 is CASSLGGLGNEKLFF. In DNA form, the CDR3 reads TGTGCCAGCAGCTTAGGGGGGCTGGGTAATGAAAAACTGTTTTTT.

The chain couples TRBV6-5 to TRBJ1-2; maybe TRBD1 (5 bases). The CDR3 spans 16 residues. The germline V gene encodes CDR1 MNHEY and CDR2 SVGAGI. Trimming cost V 0 bases and J 1 base, with 12 bases left between them. CDR3 coding DNA: TGTGCCAGCAGTTACTCGATGAGGCAGGGTAACTATGGCTACACCTTC. Its protein product is CASSYSMRQGNYGYTF.